This TCR beta chain is from a study of CXCR3-negative and CXCR3-positive naive CD8 T cells. Looking at the study overall: A total of 120 million to 150 million TRB reads was generated, with about 1.5 +/- 0.3 million per library. Study-wide results and caveats: Similarly elevated diversity marked both naive subsets, with memory CD8+ cells showing far lower diversity. Cryopreservation partially lowered CXCR3 expression, so most assays used fresh PBMCs.

Details on this clonotype: Its antigen is unknown.

Through 5' RACE with UMI labels, the TRB cDNA libraries were prepared. TCRdb reanalyzed the 5' RACE reads, giving one entry per CDR3 protein sequence and no DNA. The listing records some 9,100 distinct CDR3 sequences. This TCR was sampled from a human donor in good health. Some clones in this sample may be carry-over from other donors' samples. Sequencing input: naive CXCR3- CD8+ T cells from blood. Subset indicated: CD45RO-CCR7+CD27+CD95- naive CD8+ T cells lacking CXCR3 (TNR3-).

CDR3 loop: CASSHGTTGETEQYF. The genes are TRBV7-9 and TRBJ2-7; TCRdb gives TRBD1 as the D gene, but with no DNA this cannot be confirmed. The CDR3 length is 15 residues. Germline V gene lookup returns CDR1 SEHNR and CDR2 FQNEAQ (reference sequence).